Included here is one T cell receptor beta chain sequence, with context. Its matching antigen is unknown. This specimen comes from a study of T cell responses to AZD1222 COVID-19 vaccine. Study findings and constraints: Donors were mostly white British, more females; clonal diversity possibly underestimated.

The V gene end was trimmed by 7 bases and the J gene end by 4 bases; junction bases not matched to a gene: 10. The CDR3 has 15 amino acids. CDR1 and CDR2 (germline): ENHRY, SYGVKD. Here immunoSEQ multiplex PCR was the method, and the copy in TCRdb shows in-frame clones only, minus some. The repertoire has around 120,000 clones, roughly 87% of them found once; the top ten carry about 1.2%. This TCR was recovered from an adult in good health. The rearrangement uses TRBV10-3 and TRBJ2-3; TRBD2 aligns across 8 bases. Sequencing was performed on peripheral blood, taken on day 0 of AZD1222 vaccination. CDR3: CAITGSGGGADTQYF. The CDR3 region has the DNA TGTGCCATCACCGGGAGCGGGGGAGGGGCAGATACGCAGTATTTT.